The TCR beta chain described here comes from a study of shared clonotypes between healthy human individuals. About the research overall: CD4 naive and memory got three plates each, CD8 naive two, CD8 memory one. Whole-study findings and limits: Investigators expected sequencing depth to affect clonotype sharing among donors. A reduction in generation probabilities was seen for non-shared clonotypes relative to those shared by all four donors.

This table comes from immunoSEQ multiplex PCR, and its TCRdb copy is limited to in-frame clones, with some not included. Counted here are roughly 2,500,000 clones, more than 85% occurring once; the ten biggest clones make up about 0.38%. A note on this clone: As yet, its antigen is unknown.

This clonotype was obtained from a man aged 18 to 29 in good health. Some clones in this sample may be carry-over from other donors' samples. Sequenced material: naive CD4+ T cells from PBMCs. Sample subset: CD45RA+ positively selected.

CDR3 in amino acids: CASSGRGMNTEAFF. CDR3 DNA: TGTGCCAGCAGCGGCAGGGGTATGAACACTGAAGCTTTCTTT. This chain links TRBV7-2 with TRBJ1-1; D might be TRBD1 (6 bases). The CDR3 loop spans 14 amino acids. V dropped 5 bases and J dropped 0 bases, with 10 bases sitting between them. Germline CDR1 is SGHTA and CDR2 is FQGNSA.